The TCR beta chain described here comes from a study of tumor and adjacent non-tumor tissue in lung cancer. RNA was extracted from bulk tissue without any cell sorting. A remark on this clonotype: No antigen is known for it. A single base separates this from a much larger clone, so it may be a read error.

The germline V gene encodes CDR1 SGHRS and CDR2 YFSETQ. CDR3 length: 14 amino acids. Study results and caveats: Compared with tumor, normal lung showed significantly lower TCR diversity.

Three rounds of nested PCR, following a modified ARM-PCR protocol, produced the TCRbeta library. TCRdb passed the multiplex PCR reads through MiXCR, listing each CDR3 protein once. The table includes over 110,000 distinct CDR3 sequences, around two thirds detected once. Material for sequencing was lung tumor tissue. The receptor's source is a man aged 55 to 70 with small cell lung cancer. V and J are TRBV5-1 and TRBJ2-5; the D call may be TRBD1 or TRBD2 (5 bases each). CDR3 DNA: TGCGCCAGCAGCCGTCACCGGGACCAAGAGATCCAGTACTTC. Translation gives CASSRHRDQEIQYF.